This T cell receptor (beta chain) was found in a study of blood T cell repertoires in COVID-19. Study summary: Researchers got acute and convalescent COVID-19 samples from the United States, Italy and Spain. The cDNA or gDNA used as material had been derived from T cells, B-cell-depleted T cells, or PBMCs.

Methods used by the authors: Scientists estimated how many nucleated cells there were by amplifying reference gene primers. Data came from immunoSEQ multiplex PCR; TCRdb stores just in-frame clones and leaves some out. The DNA was the basis for D and trimming; V, J and clone size are from that table. The sample contains about 270,000 clones, over 75% of which appear only once. Germline V CDR1 and CDR2: SQVTM, ANQGSEA. With 0 bases clipped from V and 5 bases from J, the junction kept 9 bases outside the gene matches. The CDR3 contains 16 residues. The clonotype comes from a human donor in a cohort sampled during active COVID-19. The sequencing sample was made of peripheral blood. This chain connects TRBV29-1 to TRBJ2-2, with 7 bases matching TRBD1. CDR3 sequence (DNA): TGCAGCGTTGAAGATGTACAGGGGTTTGGGACCGGGGAGCTGTTTTTT. Its protein product is CSVEDVQGFGTGELFF.